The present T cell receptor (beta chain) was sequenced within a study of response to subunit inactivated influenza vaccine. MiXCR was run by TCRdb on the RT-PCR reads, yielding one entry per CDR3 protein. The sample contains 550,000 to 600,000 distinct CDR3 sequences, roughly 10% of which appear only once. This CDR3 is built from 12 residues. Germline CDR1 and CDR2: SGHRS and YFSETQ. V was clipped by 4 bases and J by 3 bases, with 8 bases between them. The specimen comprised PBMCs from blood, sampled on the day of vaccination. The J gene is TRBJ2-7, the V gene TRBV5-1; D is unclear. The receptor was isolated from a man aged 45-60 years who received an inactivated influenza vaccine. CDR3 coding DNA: TGCGCCAGCAGCGCCGACTTCTACGAGCAGTACTTC. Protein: CASSADFYEQYF.